The 30 T cell receptor beta chains given below trace back to one sample, sequenced in a study of blood T cell repertoires in COVID-19 (dated by TCRdb to 2018 to 2020). Libraries were prepared through the immunoSEQ multiplex PCR assay. TCRdb obtained this table from immuneACCESS and retained in-frame rearrangements with V and J assigned. These tables miss some clones; where compared with another copy, unresolved V genes account for less than half of the shortfall, and the remainder is unexplained. This sample is represented by 150,000 or so clones; 88% of them were singletons. Jointly, the top ten make up 2.3% of the sample. Sequencing used peripheral blood. The receptors originated from a human donor in a cohort sampled during active COVID-19.

This rearrangement joins TRBV6-5 to TRBJ2-3; possibly TRBD1 for D (5 bases). There are 15 residues in the CDR3. Between the trimmed V and J ends, which lost 4 bases and 2 bases, there was a span of 13 bases. CDR1 and CDR2 (germline): MNHEY, SVGAGI. The CDR3 region is CASSSQTVNTDTQYF. CDR3 in DNA: TGTGCCAGCAGTTCGCAGACAGTCAACACAGATACGCAGTATTTT.

This clone was found once. The chain is built from TRBV13 and TRBJ1-6, with D unclear. The CDR3 has 13 amino acids. Germline lookup yields CDR1 PRHDT and CDR2 FYEKMQ (reference sequence). The V gene lost 5 bases and the J gene lost 10 bases, with 12 bases spanning the gap. This CDR3 is CASSLEERSPLHF. DNA of the CDR3: TGTGCCAGCAGCCTGGAAGAGCGATCACCCCTCCACTTT.

The J gene is TRBJ1-4, the V gene TRBV11-2; possible D gene TRBD1, 5 bases. V lost 4 bases and J lost 2, with 14 bases in between. The CDR3 loop spans 16 amino acids. Germline CDR1 SGHAT, CDR2 FQNNGV. The CDR3, as DNA: TGTGCCAGCAGCTCCGGGTGGGGGACTACTAATGAAAAACTGTTTTTT. It codes for CASSSGWGTTNEKLFF.

The CDR3, as DNA: TGCAGCCTACCAGTCGGGACAGATATATTCTTAGAATGTGGAAATCAGCCCCAGCATTTT. This translates into CSLPVGTDIFLECGNQPQHF. J is TRBJ1-5 and V is TRBV29-1, with 7 bases identical to TRBD1. Germline values: CDR1 SQVTM, CDR2 ANQGSEA. V trimming: 8 bases; J trimming: 4 bases; junction bases outside the gene matches: 29. The CDR3 covers 20 residues.

The chain employs TRBV7-2 and TRBJ2-7; tentative D call: TRBD1 (6 bases). This CDR3 is 16 amino acids long. Germline CDR1 is SGHTA and CDR2 is FQGNSA. Between the trimmed V and J ends, which lost 4 bases and 4 bases, there was a span of 20 bases. The chain's CDR3 is CASSSKTTGTNYEQYF. Written as DNA, the CDR3 is TGTGCCAGCAGCTCCAAAACCACAGGGACCAATTACGAGCAGTACTTC.

The chain couples TRBV5-5 to TRBJ2-3, with a possible D match to TRBD2 (5 bases). There are 13 residues in the CDR3. Germline CDR1 and CDR2: SGHKS and YYEKEE (reference sequence). V dropped 2 bases and J dropped 4 bases, with 8 bases sitting between them. CDR3 coding DNA: TGTGCCAGCAGCTTACCGGGGTCAGATACGCAGTATTTT. As protein: CASSLPGSDTQYF.

This clone has a single count. The chain has TRBV4-1 and TRBJ2-1, with 10 bases fitting TRBD1. J was trimmed by 7 bases and V by 5 bases; bases with no gene match: 8. There are 15 residues in the CDR3. Germline CDR1 MGHRA, CDR2 YSYEKL. The CDR3 coding sequence is TGCGCCAGCAGCGACCGGGACAGGGGTTTGAATGAGCAGTTCTTC. Amino acid sequence: CASSDRDRGLNEQFF.

A note on this clone: Different DNA sequences within this sample yield the same CDR3. V usage is TRBV11-2 and J usage is TRBJ1-6; a possible D gene is TRBD1 (6 bases). Trimming shortened V by 5 bases and J by 9 bases, and 20 bases separated the two germline ends. The CDR3 has 16 amino acids. Germline V gene lookup returns CDR1 SGHAT and CDR2 FQNNGV. The DNA of the CDR3 is TGTGCCAGCAGCAAGGAGACAGGCAGGGCTAGTTCACCCCTCCACTTT. Translated: CASSKETGRASSPLHF.

The chain combines TRBV7-8 with TRBJ1-1, with D possibly being TRBD1 (5 bases). Trimming left V 3 bases short and J 11 bases short, with 22 bases between. The CDR3 runs 15 residues. Germline values: CDR1 SGHVS, CDR2 FQNEAQ. This chain's CDR3 is CASSFRKTATLWAFF. The CDR3 nucleotides are TGTGCCAGCAGCTTCCGGAAGACAGCGACCCTATGGGCTTTCTTT. Supplemented by reference TRBV7-8 and TRBJ1-1, the full variable domain reads GAGVSQSPRYKVAKRGQDVALRCDPISGHVSLFWYQQALGQGPEFLTYFQNEAQLDKSGLPSDRFFAERPEGSVSTLKIQRTQQEDSAVYLCASSFRKTATLWAFFGQGTRLTVV.

The chain combines TRBV5-1 with TRBJ2-7; D gene unclear. In germline, CDR1 is SGHRS, CDR2 YFSETQ. The germline V and J ends were trimmed by 7 bases and 2 bases, with 13 bases remaining between them. This CDR3 is 13 amino acids long. The CDR3 DNA sequence: TGCGCCAGCGAAGGCAACAGTCCCTACGAGCAGTACTTC. Encoded protein: CASEGNSPYEQYF.

V gene TRBV9 combines with J gene TRBJ2-5; D is perhaps TRBD2 (6 bases). V was cut by 3 bases and J by 3 bases, with 18 bases left in between. The CDR3 sequence is 16 residues long. Per the germline V gene, CDR1 is SGDLS and CDR2 is YYNGEE. The CDR3 reads CASSGILGGGKETQYF. In DNA, the CDR3 is TGTGCCAGCAGCGGTATCCTCGGAGGAGGGAAAGAGACCCAGTACTTC.

The chain has TRBV11-1 and TRBJ2-5; TRBD1 agrees at 7 bases. The J segment lost 6 bases and the V segment lost 1 base, leaving 11 bases of the junction unmatched. The CDR3 has 16 residues. Germline CDR1 is SGHAT and CDR2 is FQDESV (reference sequence). CDR3 region: CASSLEGTALGQTQYF. The CDR3 bases are TGTGCCAGCAGCTTAGAAGGGACAGCCTTAGGGCAGACCCAGTACTTC.

The chain links TRBV6-5 to TRBJ1-2, with 7 bases that match TRBD1. The CDR3 contains 15 residues. V lost 4 bases and J lost 3; bases outside the gene matches: 8. The germline gives CDR1 MNHEY, CDR2 SVGAGI. Written as DNA, the CDR3 is TGTGCCAGCAGTTTTCGGACAGGTCCAGACTATGGCTACACCTTC. It is translated as CASSFRTGPDYGYTF.

This clone was observed once. This sequence joins TRBV6-6 and TRBJ1-1; TRBD1 is a possible D gene (5 bases). The germline gives CDR1 MNHNY, CDR2 SVGAGI (reference sequence). V lost 6 bases and J 0 bases, leaving 11 bases between the germline ends. CDR3 size: 14 residues. For the CDR3, the DNA is TGTGCCAGCAGGCTAGACAGCATGAACACTGAAGCTTTCTTT. Translating it yields CASRLDSMNTEAFF.

This chain connects TRBV7-2 to TRBJ2-7; TRBD1 might be the D (5 bases). The ends were cut back, 3 bases at V and 4 bases at J, with 13 bases in the middle. This CDR3 spans 14 amino acids. Germline CDR1 is SGHTA and CDR2 is FQGNSA. The CDR3 coding sequence is TGTGCCAGCAGCTTTTTAGGGGATGGGTACGAGCAGTACTTC. Its protein is CASSFLGDGYEQYF.

The rearrangement joins TRBV6-5 to TRBJ2-5, with 8 bases aligning to TRBD1. The CDR3 runs to 14 residues. Germline V CDR1 and CDR2: MNHEY, SVGAGI. V shed 3 bases and J 5 bases; nucleotides not matched to a gene: 5. CDR3 nucleotide sequence: TGTGCCAGCAGTTATTCTACAGGGGGGGAGACCCAGTACTTC. Residues: CASSYSTGGETQYF.

The CDR3 loop reads CSVHRGQVGEGYTF. CDR3 sequence (DNA): TGCAGCGTCCACAGGGGGCAAGTAGGAGAGGGCTACACCTTC. The chain couples TRBV29-1 to TRBJ1-2, with 9 nucleotides matching TRBD1. Trimming removed 6 bases from V and 8 bases from J; junction bases left unmatched: 13. Germline CDR1 is SQVTM and CDR2 is ANQGSEA. The CDR3 is 14 residues long.

The V gene is TRBV4-3, the J gene TRBJ2-7, with a tentative D call TRBD2 (5 bases). Trimming shortened V by 0 bases and J by 9 bases, and 12 bases separated the two germline ends. CDR1 is LGHNA, CDR2 YSLEER, per germline. This CDR3 comprises 13 residues. The CDR3 here is CASSQDLMEVQYF. CDR3 in DNA: TGCGCCAGCAGCCAAGATTTAATGGAGGTGCAGTACTTC.

The V gene is TRBV18, the J gene TRBJ2-1, with a possible D match to TRBD1 (6 bases). The CDR3 runs 14 residues. From germline, CDR1 is KGHSH and CDR2 LQKENI. V gave up 2 bases and J gave up 6 bases, with 11 bases separating them. CDR3 sequence (DNA): TGTGCCAGCTCACCAATACAGGGCGGCAATGAGCAGTTCTTC. Encoded protein: CASSPIQGGNEQFF.

The DNA of the CDR3 is TGTGCCAGCAGCTTAGAGGGGGCGTCCTACAATGAGCAGTTCTTC. Translating it yields CASSLEGASYNEQFF. The chain couples TRBV11-2 to TRBJ2-1; D is perhaps TRBD1 (6 bases). Per the germline V gene, CDR1 is SGHAT and CDR2 is FQNNGV. The CDR3 loop spans 15 amino acids. Trimming left V 0 bases short and J 1 base short, with 7 bases between.

This chain joins TRBV5-6 and TRBJ1-2, with 7 bases identical to TRBD1. The CDR3 is made up of 14 amino acids. Losses at the gene ends were 1 base for V and 2 bases for J; bases not matched to a gene: 2. Germline V CDR1 and CDR2: SGHDT, YYEEEE. The CDR3 DNA is TGTGCCAGCAGCTTGTTACAGGGGAACTATGGCTACACCTTC. Amino acids: CASSLLQGNYGYTF.

The CDR3 sequence: CASSLEGLLQETQYF. Written as DNA, the CDR3 is TGTGCCAGCAGCTTGGAAGGACTCCTCCAAGAGACCCAGTACTTC. The chain recombines TRBV5-8 with TRBJ2-5, with D possibly being TRBD2 (5 bases). Germline CDR1 reads SGHTS; CDR2 reads YDEGEE. The CDR3 covers 15 residues. V dropped 0 bases and J dropped 1 base, with 10 bases sitting between them.

V is TRBV7-8 and J is TRBJ1-4, with D uncertain. CDR3 size: 15 residues. Between the trimmed V and J ends, which lost 1 base and 8 bases, there was a span of 14 bases. Germline CDR1 is SGHVS and CDR2 is FQNEAQ. The CDR3 DNA sequence: TGTGCCAGCAGCTTAGTTCGAATTGAGGGCGAAAAACTGTTTTTT. Its protein is CASSLVRIEGEKLFF. Variable domain in full (rest from reference TRBV7-8 and TRBJ1-4): GAGVSQSPRYKVAKRGQDVALRCDPISGHVSLFWYQQALGQGPEFLTYFQNEAQLDKSGLPSDRFFAERPEGSVSTLKIQRTQQEDSAVYLCASSLVRIEGEKLFFGSGTQLSVL.

This sequence joins TRBV9 and TRBJ2-1, with 7 bases aligning to TRBD1. V shed 2 bases, J shed 8 bases, and the junction held 7 bases outside the gene matches. The CDR3 consists of 14 residues. The germline CDR1 and CDR2 sequences are SGDLS and YYNGEE. CDR3 in amino acids: CASSVLTDRDEQFF. The CDR3 DNA reads TGTGCCAGCAGCGTCCTGACCGACAGGGATGAGCAGTTCTTC.

The V gene is TRBV7-8, the J gene TRBJ2-3; D unresolved. The V gene's germline CDR1 is SGHVS and CDR2 FQNEAQ. The CDR3 sequence is 13 residues long. Trimming took 5 bases from V and 5 from J, leaving 11 bases between them. The CDR3 loop reads CASSLQVGDTQYF. CDR3 nucleotides: TGTGCCAGCAGCCTCCAGGTGGGAGATACGCAGTATTTT.

The rearrangement uses TRBV5-1 and TRBJ2-5; TRBD1 aligns across 12 bases. CDR3 length equals 16 residues. Looked up from germline, CDR1 is SGHRS and CDR2 is YFSETQ. Unmatched junction bases numbered 3, after V lost 3 bases and J lost 0 bases. CDR3 DNA: TGCGCCAGCAGCTGGGGGACAGGGGGCAACCAAGAGACCCAGTACTTC. Protein product: CASSWGTGGNQETQYF.

The genes are TRBV6-5 and TRBJ2-3; 9 nucleotides match TRBD2. V dropped 2 bases and J dropped 1; count of bases not matched to a gene: 1. This CDR3 comprises 15 residues. Germline V lookup: CDR1 MNHEY, CDR2 SVGAGI. The CDR3 is CASSYPSGGTDTQYF. CDR3 coding DNA: TGTGCCAGCAGTTACCCTAGCGGGGGCACAGATACGCAGTATTTT.

The chain is built from TRBV5-8 and TRBJ2-3; possible D gene TRBD2, 5 bases. CDR3 length: 16 amino acids. Germline CDR1 reads SGHTS; CDR2 reads YDEGEE. Trimming cost V 0 bases and J 3 bases, with 14 bases left between them. CDR3 DNA sequence: TGTGCCAGCAGCTTGGGCCAGGAGGAACTGACAGATACGCAGTATTTT. Translation: CASSLGQEELTDTQYF.

The chain uses TRBV7-2 and TRBJ2-1, with 12 nucleotides matching TRBD2. V shed 1 base, J shed 5 bases, and the junction held 0 bases outside the gene matches. Germline V gene sequence: CDR1 SGHTA, CDR2 FQGNSA. The CDR3 is 15 amino acids. In DNA, the CDR3 is TGTGCCAGCAGCTTAGGACTAGCGGGGGACAATGAGCAGTTCTTC. This encodes CASSLGLAGDNEQFF.

The CDR3 is CASSLTGTGGSETQYF. CDR3 in DNA: TGCGCCAGCAGCTTGACAGGGACAGGGGGATCAGAGACCCAGTACTTC. This chain links TRBV5-1 with TRBJ2-5, with 11 positions matching TRBD1. CDR3 length equals 16 residues. From germline, CDR1 is SGHRS and CDR2 YFSETQ. V dropped 1 base and J dropped 4; count of bases not matched to a gene: 6.